The T cell receptor beta chain under discussion was sequenced for a study of blood T cell repertoires in COVID-19. Study background: Researchers got acute and convalescent COVID-19 samples from the United States, Italy and Spain.

Germline CDR1 LNHDA, CDR2 SQIVND (reference sequence). The V end lost 3 bases, the J end lost 8 bases, and 11 bases lay between the germline ends. This CDR3 region has 13 residues. Profiled with immunoSEQ multiplex PCR; TCRdb holds only in-frame clones, not every one. Here the sample spans roughly 230,000 clones, around 83% being singletons. Grouping used clinical history reported by participants in a survey and questionnaire. V usage is TRBV19 and J usage is TRBJ2-1, with TRBD2 as a possible D gene (6 bases). The material sequenced was PBMCs or T cells enriched from blood (not recorded which). The clonotype was recovered from a woman aged 50 to 60 who had been exposed to COVID-19. The CDR3 is CASSMPRGDEQFF. The CDR3 nucleotides read TGTGCCAGTAGTATGCCACGCGGGGATGAGCAGTTCTTC. Using reference TRBV19 and TRBJ2-1 for the parts outside the CDR3, the full variable domain is DGGITQSPKYLFRKEGQNVTLSCEQNLNHDAMYWYRQDPGQGLRLIYYSQIVNDFQKGDIAEGYSVSREKKESFPLTVTSAQKNPTAFYLCASSMPRGDEQFFGPGTRLTVL.